The TCR beta chain under discussion was sequenced for a study of control samples from healthy donors and cancer patients. This table comes from immunoSEQ multiplex PCR, and its TCRdb copy is limited to in-frame clones, with some not included. This sample has 150,000 or so clones, with roughly 90% found just once. The germline V gene has CDR1 SNHLY and CDR2 FYNNEI. V was trimmed by 4 bases and J by 0 bases, leaving 13 bases between them. This CDR3 contains 15 residues. The chain combines TRBV2 with TRBJ2-7, with D unresolved. This TCR derives from a man aged 25 to 40 in good health. Input material: blood. The DNA of the CDR3 is TGTGCCAGCAGTGGGAATCCTTCAAGCTCCTACGAGCAGTACTTC. This translates into CASSGNPSSSYEQYF. The entire variable domain, with the rest obtained from reference TRBV2 and TRBJ2-7, is as follows: EPEVTQTPSHQVTQMGQEVILRCVPISNHLYFYWYRQILGQKVEFLVSFYNNEISEKSEIFDDQFSVERPDGSNFTLKIRSTKLEDSAMYFCASSGNPSSSYEQYFGPGTRLTVT.